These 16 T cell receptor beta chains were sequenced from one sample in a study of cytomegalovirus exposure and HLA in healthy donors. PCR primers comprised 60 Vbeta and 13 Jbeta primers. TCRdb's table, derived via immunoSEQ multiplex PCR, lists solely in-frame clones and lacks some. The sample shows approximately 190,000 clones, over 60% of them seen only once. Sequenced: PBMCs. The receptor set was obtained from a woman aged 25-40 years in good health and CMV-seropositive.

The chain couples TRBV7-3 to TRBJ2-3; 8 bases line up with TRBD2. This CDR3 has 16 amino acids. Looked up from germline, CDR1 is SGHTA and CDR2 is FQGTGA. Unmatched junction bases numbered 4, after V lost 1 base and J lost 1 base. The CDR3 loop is CASSLMGLVRTDTQYF. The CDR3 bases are TGTGCCAGCAGCTTAATGGGACTAGTCCGCACAGATACGCAGTATTTT.

The CDR3 DNA reads TGTGCCAGCAGTTACATGGCAGGGGGCACCGGGGAGCTGTTTTTT. Translating gives CASSYMAGGTGELFF. V gene TRBV6-5 combines with J gene TRBJ2-2, with 7 bases lining up with TRBD1. The CDR3 is 15 amino acids. The junction had 4 bases not matched to a gene; V was cut back by 2 bases and J by 4 bases. The germline gives CDR1 MNHEY, CDR2 SVGAGI.

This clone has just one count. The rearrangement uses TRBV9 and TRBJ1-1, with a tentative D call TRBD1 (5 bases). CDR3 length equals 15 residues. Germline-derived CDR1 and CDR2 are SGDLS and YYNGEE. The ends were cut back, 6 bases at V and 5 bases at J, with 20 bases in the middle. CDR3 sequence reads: CASTGRDSGWTEAFF. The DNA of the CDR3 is TGTGCCAGCACCGGGAGGGACTCAGGGTGGACTGAAGCTTTCTTT. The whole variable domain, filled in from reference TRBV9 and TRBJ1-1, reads DSGVTQTPKHLITATGQRVTLRCSPRSGDLSVYWYQQSLDQGLQFLIQYYNGEERAKGNILERFSAQQFPDLHSELNLSSLELGDSALYFCASTGRDSGWTEAFFGQGTRLTVV.

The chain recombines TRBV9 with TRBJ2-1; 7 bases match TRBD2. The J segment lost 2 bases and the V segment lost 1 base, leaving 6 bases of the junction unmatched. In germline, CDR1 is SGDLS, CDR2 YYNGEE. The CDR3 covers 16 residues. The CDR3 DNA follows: TGTGCCAGCAGCGTAAGTGCGGGAGTCCCCTACAATGAGCAGTTCTTC. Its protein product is CASSVSAGVPYNEQFF.

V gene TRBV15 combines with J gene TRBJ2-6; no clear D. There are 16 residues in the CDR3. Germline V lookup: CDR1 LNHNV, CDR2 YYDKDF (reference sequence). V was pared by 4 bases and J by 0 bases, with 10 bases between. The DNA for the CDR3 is TGTGCCACCAGCAAGTCTACCGACTCTGGGGCCAACGTCCTGACTTTC. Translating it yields CATSKSTDSGANVLTF.

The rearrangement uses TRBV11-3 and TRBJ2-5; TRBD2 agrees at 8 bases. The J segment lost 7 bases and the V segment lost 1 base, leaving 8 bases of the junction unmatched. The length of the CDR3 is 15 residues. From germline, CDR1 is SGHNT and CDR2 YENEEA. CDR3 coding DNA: TGTGCCAGCAGCTTAGCTCTTAGCGGGGTAGGGACCCAGTACTTC. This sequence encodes CASSLALSGVGTQYF.

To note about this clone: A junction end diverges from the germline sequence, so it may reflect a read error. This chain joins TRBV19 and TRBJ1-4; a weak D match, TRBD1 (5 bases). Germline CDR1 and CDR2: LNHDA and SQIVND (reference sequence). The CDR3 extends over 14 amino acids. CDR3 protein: CTSRPGGGDEKLFF. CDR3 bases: TGTACCAGTAGGCCGGGGGGTGGCGATGAAAAACTGTTTTTT.

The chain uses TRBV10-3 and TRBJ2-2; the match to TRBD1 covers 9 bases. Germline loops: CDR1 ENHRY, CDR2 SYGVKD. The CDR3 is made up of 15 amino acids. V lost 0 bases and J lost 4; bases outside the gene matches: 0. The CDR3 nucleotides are TGTGCCATCAGTGAGTCGGACAGGGGCACCGGGGAGCTGTTTTTT. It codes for CAISESDRGTGELFF.

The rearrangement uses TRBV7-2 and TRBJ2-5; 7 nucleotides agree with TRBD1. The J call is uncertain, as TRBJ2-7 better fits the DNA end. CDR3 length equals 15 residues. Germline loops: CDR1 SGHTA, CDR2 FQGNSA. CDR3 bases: TGTGCCAGCAGCCCTTACGGACAGGACGGCTACGAGCAGTACTTC. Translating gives CASSPYGQDGYEQYF.

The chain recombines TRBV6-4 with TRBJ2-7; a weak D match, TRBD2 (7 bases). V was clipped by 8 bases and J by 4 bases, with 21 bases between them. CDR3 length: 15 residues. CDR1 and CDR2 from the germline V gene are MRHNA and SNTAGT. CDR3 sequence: CASRRFAGAVYEQYF. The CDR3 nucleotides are TGTGCCAGCCGACGTTTTGCGGGGGCGGTGTACGAGCAGTACTTC.

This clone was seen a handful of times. The CDR3 nucleotides are TGTGCCAGCAGCTTCGGGACAGCTAACACGGATTCACCCCTCCACTTT. As protein: CASSFGTANTDSPLHF. The rearrangement links TRBV7-2 to TRBJ1-6, with 7 bases lining up with TRBD1. Germline V gives CDR1 SGHTA, CDR2 FQGNSA. The V gene end was trimmed by 3 bases and the J gene end by 8 bases; junction bases not matched to a gene: 10. The CDR3 has 16 residues.

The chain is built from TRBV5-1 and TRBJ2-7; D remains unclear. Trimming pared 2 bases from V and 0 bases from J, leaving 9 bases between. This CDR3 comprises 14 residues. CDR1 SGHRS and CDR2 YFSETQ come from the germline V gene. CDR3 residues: CASSFDMSSYEQYF. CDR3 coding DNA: TGCGCCAGCAGCTTCGACATGAGCTCCTACGAGCAGTACTTC.

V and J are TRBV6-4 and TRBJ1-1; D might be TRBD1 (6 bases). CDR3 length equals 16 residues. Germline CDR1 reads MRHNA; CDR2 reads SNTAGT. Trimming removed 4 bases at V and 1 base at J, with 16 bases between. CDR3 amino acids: CASSVGWGRWNTEAFF. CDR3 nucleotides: TGTGCCAGCAGTGTGGGCTGGGGGCGTTGGAACACTGAAGCTTTCTTT.

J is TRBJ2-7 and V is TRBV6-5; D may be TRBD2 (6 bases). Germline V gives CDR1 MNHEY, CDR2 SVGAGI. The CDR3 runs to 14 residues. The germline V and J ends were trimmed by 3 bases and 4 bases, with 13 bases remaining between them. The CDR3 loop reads CASSYGLALYEQYF. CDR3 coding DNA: TGTGCCAGCAGTTATGGCCTAGCGCTGTACGAGCAGTACTTC.

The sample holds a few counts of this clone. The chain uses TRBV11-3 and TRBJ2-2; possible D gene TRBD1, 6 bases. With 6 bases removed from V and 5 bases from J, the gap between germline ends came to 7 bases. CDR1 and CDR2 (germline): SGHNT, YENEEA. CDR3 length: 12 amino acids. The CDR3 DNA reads TGTGCCAGCAGAGGACAGACCGGGGAGCTGTTTTTT. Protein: CASRGQTGELFF. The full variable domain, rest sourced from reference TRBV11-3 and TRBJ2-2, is EAGVVQSPRYKIIEKKQPVAFWCNPISGHNTLYWYLQNLGQGPELLIRYENEEAVDDSQLPKDRFSAERLKGVDSTLKIQPAELGDSAVYLCASRGQTGELFFGEGSRLTVL.

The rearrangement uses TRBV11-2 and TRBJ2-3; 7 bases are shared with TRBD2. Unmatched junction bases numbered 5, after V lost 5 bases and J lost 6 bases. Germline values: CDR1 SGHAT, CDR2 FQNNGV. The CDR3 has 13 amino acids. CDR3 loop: CASSATSDDTQYF. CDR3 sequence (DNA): TGTGCCAGCAGCGCAACTAGCGACGATACGCAGTATTTT.